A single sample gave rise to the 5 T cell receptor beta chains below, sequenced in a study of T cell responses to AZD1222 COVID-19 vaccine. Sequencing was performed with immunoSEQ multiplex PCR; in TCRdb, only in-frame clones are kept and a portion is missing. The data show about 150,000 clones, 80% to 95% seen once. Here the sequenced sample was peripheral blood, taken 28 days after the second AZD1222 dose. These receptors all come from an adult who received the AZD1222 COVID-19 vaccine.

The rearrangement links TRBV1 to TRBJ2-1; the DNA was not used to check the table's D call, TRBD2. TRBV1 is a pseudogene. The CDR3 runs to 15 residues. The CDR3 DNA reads TGCACCAGCAGCCAAGGGCAGCGGGAGGAAAGTGAGCAGTTCTTC. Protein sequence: CTSSQGQREESEQFF.

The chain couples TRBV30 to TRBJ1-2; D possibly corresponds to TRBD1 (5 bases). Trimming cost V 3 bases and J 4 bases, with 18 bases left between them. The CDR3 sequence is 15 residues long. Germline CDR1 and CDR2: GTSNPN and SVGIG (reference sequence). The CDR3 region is CAWSLAGRRPYGYTF. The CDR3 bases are TGTGCCTGGAGCCTCGCGGGACGGAGACCCTATGGCTACACCTTC.

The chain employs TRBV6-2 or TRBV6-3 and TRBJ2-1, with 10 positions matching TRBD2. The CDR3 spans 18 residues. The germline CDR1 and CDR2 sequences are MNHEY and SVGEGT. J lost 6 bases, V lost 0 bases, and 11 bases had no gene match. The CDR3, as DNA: TGTGCCAGCAGTTACTCGACGTCTCTAGCGGGAGACAGCAATGAGCAGTTCTTC. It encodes CASSYSTSLAGDSNEQFF.

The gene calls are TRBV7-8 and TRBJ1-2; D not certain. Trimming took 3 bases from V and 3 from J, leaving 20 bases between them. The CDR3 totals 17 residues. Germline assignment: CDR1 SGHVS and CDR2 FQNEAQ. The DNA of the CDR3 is TGTGCCAGCAGCTTGGCTGGGAGAGATGCCTACTACTATGGCTACACCTTC. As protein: CASSLAGRDAYYYGYTF.

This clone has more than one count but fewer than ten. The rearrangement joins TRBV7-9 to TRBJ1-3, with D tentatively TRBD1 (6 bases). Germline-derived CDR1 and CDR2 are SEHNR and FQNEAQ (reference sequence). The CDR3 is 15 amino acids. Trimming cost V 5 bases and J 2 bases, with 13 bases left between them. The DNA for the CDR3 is TGTGCCAGCAGCCCCCGCGGGGGGCCTGGAAACACCATATATTTT. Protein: CASSPRGGPGNTIYF.